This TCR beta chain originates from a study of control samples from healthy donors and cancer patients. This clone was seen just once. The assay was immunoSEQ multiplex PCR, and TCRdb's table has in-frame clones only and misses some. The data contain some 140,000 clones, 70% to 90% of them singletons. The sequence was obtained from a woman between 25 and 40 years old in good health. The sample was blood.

The CDR3 spells CASSPDPTGAGELFF. The CDR3 bases are TGTGCCAGCAGCCCCGACCCAACAGGGGCCGGGGAGCTGTTTTTT. V and J are TRBV11-2 and TRBJ2-2; TRBD1 aligns across 7 bases. Germline V gene sequence: CDR1 SGHAT, CDR2 FQNNGV. V lost 5 bases and J lost 6; bases outside the gene matches: 9. This CDR3 has 15 amino acids.